The sample holds a few counts of the clone carrying this T cell receptor (beta chain). The antigen is unknown. This sample was included in a study of cytomegalovirus exposure and HLA in healthy donors. Study details: An early release of data contained around 80 million unique TCRs, which came from HLA-typed donors. Study results and caveats: An assumption of roughly uniform sequencing depth across donors underlay the presence/absence analyses. A later examination showed that TCR association rates differed by HLA locus, with DRB1 most and HLA-C fewest. Highly shared sequence variants in one cluster were likely a sequencing artifact.

Germline V lookup: CDR1 MDHEN, CDR2 SYDVKM. V lost 6 bases and J lost 1, with 17 bases in between. The CDR3 extends over 16 amino acids. PCR primers comprised 60 Vbeta and 13 Jbeta primers. TCRdb's table, derived via immunoSEQ multiplex PCR, lists solely in-frame clones and lacks some. This table holds about 150,000 clones, 75% to 80% found once. Sequencing used PBMCs. The TCR was taken from a male donor in good health and CMV-seronegative. The rearrangement links TRBV28 to TRBJ2-3; no definite D call. The CDR3 nucleotides are TGTGCCAGCAGGTCGCAGGCGCTCTCCGGCACAGATACGCAGTATTTT. Translating it yields CASRSQALSGTDTQYF.